This T cell receptor (beta chain) is drawn from a study of cytomegalovirus exposure and HLA in healthy donors. From germline, CDR1 is MNHNS and CDR2 SASEGT. V lost 0 bases and J lost 4, with 6 bases in between. This CDR3 spans 13 amino acids. General observations from the study: TCR sequences were mostly rare, though some public TCRs occurred in many donors.

Regarding this clone: Its target is unknown.

The PCR ran on 60 Vbeta and 13 Jbeta primers. TCRdb's copy holds only in-frame clones and misses some; the assay was immunoSEQ multiplex PCR. The repertoire holds roughly 100,000 clones, about two thirds seen once, with over 2.5% in the top ten. Material: PBMCs. This chain joins TRBV6-1 and TRBJ1-1, with D possibly being TRBD1 (6 bases). The receptor comes from a female donor in good health and CMV-seronegative. CDR3: CASSEAGGTEAFF. CDR3 DNA sequence: TGTGCCAGCAGTGAAGCAGGGGGCACTGAAGCTTTCTTT.